Listed below are T cell receptor beta chains from one sample, sequenced in a study of cytomegalovirus exposure and HLA in healthy donors. Clones were read by immunoSEQ multiplex PCR, and TCRdb kept only the in-frame ones, dropping some. Of roughly 160,000 clones detected, about 82% appear once; the ten largest clones hold 1%. Sequencing used PBMCs. The receptors were gathered from a woman aged 45-65 years in good health and CMV-seropositive. Both conserved end residues are part of each CDR3. A D gene is named only where the DNA matches it firmly. The size entry is marked missing in some rows and otherwise reads once, few, many or a size class.

v_call	j_call	clone_size	d_call	cdr3_nt	cdr3_aa
TRBV9	TRBJ2-1	-	TRBD2	TGTGCCAGCAGCATACTAGCGGGAGGGGGAAATGAGCAGTTCTTC	CASSILAGGGNEQFF
TRBV4-2	TRBJ1-1	once	-	TGTGCCAGCAGCCAGCGACAGGCGGACTCCACTGAAGCTTTCTTT	CASSQRQADSTEAFF
TRBV14	TRBJ1-6	-	-	TGTGCCAGCAGCCGTCCGGGGGACCCAACCTATAATTCACCCCTCCACTTT	CASSRPGDPTYNSPLHF
TRBV18	TRBJ2-5	-	TRBD2	TGTGCCAGCTCACCACAGGGACTAGCGGGGGAGACCCAGTACTTC	CASSPQGLAGETQYF
TRBV7-3	TRBJ1-3	-	-	TGTGCCAGCAGCTCGCGTTGGACATCTGGAAACACCATATATTTT	CASSSRWTSGNTIYF
TRBV5-5	TRBJ1-5	-	-	TGTGCCAGCAGCTTGGTAGGGGGACCCAATCAGCCCCAGCATTTT	CASSLVGGPNQPQHF
TRBV5-1	TRBJ1-5	-	-	TGCGCCAGCAGCTTGAACCCCAGGGGTCTAGGCTTGAATCAGCCCCAGCATTTT	CASSLNPRGLGLNQPQHF
TRBV28	TRBJ2-1	-	-	TGTGCCAGCAGTTCCCCCTGGTCAGACTACAATGAGCAGTTCTTC	CASSSPWSDYNEQFF
TRBV25-1	TRBJ2-2	-	-	TGTGCCAGCAGTGGAACCCTCGGGTTCACCGGGGAGCTGTTTTTT	CASSGTLGFTGELFF
TRBV29-1	TRBJ1-2	-	-	TGCAGCGTCGCCCGACAGTTCTCCTTACCCTATGGCTACACCTTC	CSVARQFSLPYGYTF
TRBV9	TRBJ1-3	-	TRBD1	TGTGCCAGCAGCGTAGCTGTAGGGGGCAATGGAAACACCATATATTTT	CASSVAVGGNGNTIYF
TRBV5-5	TRBJ2-7	few	-	TGTGCCAGCAGCACAGGCCAAAGGAGCTCCTACGAGCAGTACTTC	CASSTGQRSSYEQYF
TRBV7-9	TRBJ1-1	-	-	TGTGCCAGCAGCTCATCCCAGGGGAACACTGAAGCTTTCTTT	CASSSSQGNTEAFF
TRBV9	TRBJ1-1	-	-	TGTGCCAGCAGCGTATTCGGGGATTTTGATGGCACTGAAGCTTTCTTT	CASSVFGDFDGTEAFF
TRBV28	TRBJ1-2	-	-	TGTGCCAGCGTCCCGGGGGGCAGCTATGGCTACACCTTC	CASVPGGSYGYTF
TRBV7-2	TRBJ1-2	few	TRBD1	TGTGCCAGCAGCTTAGCGACAGGGGGCTGGCATGGCTACACCTTC	CASSLATGGWHGYTF
TRBV5-1	TRBJ2-7	-	-	TGCGCCAGCAGCTTGGACAGGGCGGGTGGCGAGCAGTACTTC	CASSLDRAGGEQYF
TRBV14	TRBJ1-1	-	-	TGTGCCAGCAGCCGGGGTGGGGGGAGGACTGAAGCTTTCTTT	CASSRGGGRTEAFF
TRBV5-1	TRBJ1-1	-	-	TGCGCCAGCAGCTTGGCCCAGGGGAACACTGAAGCTTTCTTT	CASSLAQGNTEAFF
TRBV28	TRBJ1-2	-	-	TGTGCCAGCAGTTTGACCGCGACTTATGGCTACACCTTC	CASSLTATYGYTF
TRBV18	TRBJ1-6	-	-	TGTGCCAGCTCACCTAACAACAGTCCGTCTTCACCCCTCCACTTT	CASSPNNSPSSPLHF
TRBV5-1	TRBJ2-1	-	-	TGCGCCAGCAGCTTGAGCGGGCAGTTCGACAATGAGCAGTTCTTC	CASSLSGQFDNEQFF